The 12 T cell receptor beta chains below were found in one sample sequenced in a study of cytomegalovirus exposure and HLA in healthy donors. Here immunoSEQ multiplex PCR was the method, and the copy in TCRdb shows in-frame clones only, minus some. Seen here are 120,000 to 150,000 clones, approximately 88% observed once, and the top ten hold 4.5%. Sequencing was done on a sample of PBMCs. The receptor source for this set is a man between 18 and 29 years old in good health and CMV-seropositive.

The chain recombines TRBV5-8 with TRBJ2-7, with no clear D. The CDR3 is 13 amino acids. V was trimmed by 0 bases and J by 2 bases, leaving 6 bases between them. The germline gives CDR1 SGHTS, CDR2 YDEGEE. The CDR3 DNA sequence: TGTGCCAGCAGCTTGGCTCCCCCCTACGAGCAGTACTTC. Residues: CASSLAPPYEQYF.

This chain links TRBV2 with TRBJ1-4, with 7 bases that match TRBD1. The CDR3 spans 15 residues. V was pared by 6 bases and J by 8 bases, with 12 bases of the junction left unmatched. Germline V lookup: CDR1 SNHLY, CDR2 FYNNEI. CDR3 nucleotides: TGTGCCAGCAGGGTTAGACAGGGTATGAACGAAAAACTGTTTTTT. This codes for CASRVRQGMNEKLFF.

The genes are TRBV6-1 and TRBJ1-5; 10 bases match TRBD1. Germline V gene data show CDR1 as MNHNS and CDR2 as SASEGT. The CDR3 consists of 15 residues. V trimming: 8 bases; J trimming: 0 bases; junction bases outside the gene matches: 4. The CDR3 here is CASGTGDYSNQPQHF. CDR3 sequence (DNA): TGTGCCAGCGGGACAGGGGATTATAGCAATCAGCCCCAGCATTTT.

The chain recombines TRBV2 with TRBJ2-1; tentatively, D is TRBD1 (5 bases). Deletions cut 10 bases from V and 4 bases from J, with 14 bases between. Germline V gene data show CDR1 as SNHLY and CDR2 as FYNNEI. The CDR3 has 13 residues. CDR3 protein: CATLGGAYNEQFF. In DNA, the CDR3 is TGTGCCACCCTGGGTGGGGCTTACAATGAGCAGTTCTTC.

CDR3 bases: TGTGCCAGCAGTTTATCCCAAGCGGGAGGCCACGAGCAGTACTTC. Its protein is CASSLSQAGGHEQYF. The rearrangement joins TRBV27 to TRBJ2-7; 9 bases align to TRBD2. Germline CDR1 MNHEY, CDR2 SMNVEV (reference sequence). This CDR3 has 15 amino acids. The trim removed 0 bases at V and 5 bases at J, leaving 5 bases unmatched.

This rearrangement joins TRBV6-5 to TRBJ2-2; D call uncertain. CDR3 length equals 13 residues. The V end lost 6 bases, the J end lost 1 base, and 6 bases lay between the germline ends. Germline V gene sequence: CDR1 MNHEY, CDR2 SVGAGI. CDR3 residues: CASRTGNTGELFF. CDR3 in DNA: TGTGCCAGCAGAACGGGGAACACCGGGGAGCTGTTTTTT.

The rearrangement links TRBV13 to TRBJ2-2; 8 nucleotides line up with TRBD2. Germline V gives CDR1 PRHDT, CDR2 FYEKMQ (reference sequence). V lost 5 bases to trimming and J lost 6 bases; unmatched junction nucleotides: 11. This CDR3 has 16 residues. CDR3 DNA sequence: TGTGCCAGCAGCCCCCGGGGGGGAGGATTACCCGGGGAGCTGTTTTTT. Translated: CASSPRGGGLPGELFF.

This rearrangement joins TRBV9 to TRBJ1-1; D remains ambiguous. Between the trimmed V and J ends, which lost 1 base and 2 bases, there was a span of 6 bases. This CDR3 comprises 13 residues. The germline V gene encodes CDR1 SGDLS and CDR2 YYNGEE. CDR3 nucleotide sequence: TGTGCCAGCAGCGTATGGGCAAACACTGAAGCTTTCTTT. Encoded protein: CASSVWANTEAFF.

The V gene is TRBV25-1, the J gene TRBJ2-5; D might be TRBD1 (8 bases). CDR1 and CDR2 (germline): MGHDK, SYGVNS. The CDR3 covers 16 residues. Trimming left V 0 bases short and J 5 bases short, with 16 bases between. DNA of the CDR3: TGTGCCAGCAGTGAATATACGGACAGGGAGGGGGAGACCCAGTACTTC. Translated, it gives CASSEYTDREGETQYF.

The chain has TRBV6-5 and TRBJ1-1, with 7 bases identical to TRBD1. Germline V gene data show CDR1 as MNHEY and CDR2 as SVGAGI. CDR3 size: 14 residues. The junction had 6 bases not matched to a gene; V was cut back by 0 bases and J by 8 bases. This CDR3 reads CASSYSAQGVEAFF. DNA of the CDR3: TGTGCCAGCAGTTACTCAGCTCAGGGGGTAGAAGCTTTCTTT.

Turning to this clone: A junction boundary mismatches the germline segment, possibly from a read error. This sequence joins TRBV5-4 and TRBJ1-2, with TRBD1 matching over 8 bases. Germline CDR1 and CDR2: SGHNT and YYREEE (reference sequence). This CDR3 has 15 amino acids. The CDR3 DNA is TGTGCCAGCAGGTTGGACAGGGAGTATCAAGACAGCTACACCTTC. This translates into CASRLDREYQDSYTF.

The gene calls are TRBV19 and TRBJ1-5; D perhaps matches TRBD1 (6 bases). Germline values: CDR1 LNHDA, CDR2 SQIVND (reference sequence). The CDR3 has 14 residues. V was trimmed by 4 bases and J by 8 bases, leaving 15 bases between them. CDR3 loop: CASSTSTGSKPQHF. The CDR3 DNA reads TGTGCCAGTAGTACCTCGACAGGTTCAAAGCCCCAGCATTTT.